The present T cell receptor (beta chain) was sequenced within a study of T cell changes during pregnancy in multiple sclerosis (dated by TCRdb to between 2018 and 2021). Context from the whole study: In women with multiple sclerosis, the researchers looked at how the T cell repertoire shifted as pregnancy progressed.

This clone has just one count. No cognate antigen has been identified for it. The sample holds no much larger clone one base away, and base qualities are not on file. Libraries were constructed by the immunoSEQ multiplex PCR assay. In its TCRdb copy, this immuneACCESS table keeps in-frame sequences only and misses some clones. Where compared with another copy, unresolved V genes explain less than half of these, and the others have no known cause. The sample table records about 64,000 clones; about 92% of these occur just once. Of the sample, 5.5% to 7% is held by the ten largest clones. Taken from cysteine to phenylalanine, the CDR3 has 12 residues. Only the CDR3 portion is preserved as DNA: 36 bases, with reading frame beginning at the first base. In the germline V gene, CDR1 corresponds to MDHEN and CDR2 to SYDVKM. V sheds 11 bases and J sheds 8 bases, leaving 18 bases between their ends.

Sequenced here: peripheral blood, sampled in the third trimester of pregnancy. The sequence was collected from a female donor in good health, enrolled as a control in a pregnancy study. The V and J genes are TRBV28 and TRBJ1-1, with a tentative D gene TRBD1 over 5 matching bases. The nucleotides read TGTGCCGGGAGGAGCAGTGGGGGAGAAGCTTTCTTT. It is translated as CAGRSSGGEAFF.